A single sample gave rise to the 29 T cell receptor beta chains below, sequenced in a study of blood T cells in healthy people across ages. A second PCR, run for roughly 7 to 11 cycles, used a sample-barcoded 5' primer plus a J-beta primer mix. MiXCR, run by TCRdb on the 5' RACE reads, gives a single entry per CDR3 protein. The repertoire holds about 730,000 distinct CDR3 sequences, with about 42% as singletons. The sequenced sample consisted of blood. Receptors originate from a woman aged 55-75 years in good health.

In its sample, this clonotype was seen many times. The chain employs TRBV3-1 and TRBJ2-7; TRBD2 agrees at 7 bases. After removal of 4 bases from V and 4 bases from J, the junction contained 7 bases not matched to a gene. Germline-derived CDR1 and CDR2 are LGHDT and YNNKEL (reference sequence). The CDR3 covers 14 residues. This CDR3 is CASSLAGGLYEQYF. The CDR3 nucleotides read TGTGCCAGCAGCCTAGCGGGCGGACTTTACGAGCAGTACTTC.

This clonotype was counted a few times. This chain uses TRBV20-1 with TRBJ2-3, with 9 bases aligning to TRBD2. This CDR3 spans 17 amino acids. CDR1 DFQATT and CDR2 SNEGSKA come from the germline V gene (reference sequence). Trimming removed 3 bases from V and 7 bases from J; junction bases left unmatched: 17. The CDR3 DNA follows: TGCAGTGCTAGTGAACCCCGACTAGCGGATACGTCAAATACGCAGTATTTT. This translates into CSASEPRLADTSNTQYF.

This clonotype has a handful of counts. The chain combines TRBV5-1 with TRBJ2-7; a possible D gene is TRBD1 (6 bases). V lost 4 bases and J lost 0, with 14 bases in between. CDR3 length: 15 residues. CDR1 and CDR2 (germline): SGHRS, YFSETQ. CDR3 nucleotides: TGCGCCAGCAGCCACCGGGACATGAGCTCCTACGAGCAGTACTTC. Protein sequence: CASSHRDMSSYEQYF.

This chain joins TRBV5-5 and TRBJ2-6; D is unresolved. CDR3 size: 15 residues. V was shortened by 0 bases and J by 4 bases, with 8 bases between the two germline ends. The germline gives CDR1 SGHKS, CDR2 YYEKEE (reference sequence). The DNA for the CDR3 is TGTGCCAGCAGCTTGGAGGGATGGGGGGCCAACGTCCTGACTTTC. Amino acid sequence: CASSLEGWGANVLTF.

The rearrangement joins TRBV11-2 to TRBJ1-4; 7 nucleotides align to TRBD1. Looked up from germline, CDR1 is SGHAT and CDR2 is FQNNGV. The ends lost 1 base at V and 2 bases at J; junction bases unmatched: 4. The CDR3 consists of 16 residues. In DNA, the CDR3 is TGTGCCAGCAGCTTAGGCGTAGGGGGCACTAATGAAAAACTGTTTTTT. Translated, it gives CASSLGVGGTNEKLFF.

The chain employs TRBV6-5 and TRBJ2-7; 9 positions match TRBD1. Per germline, CDR1 MNHEY and CDR2 SVGAGI. The CDR3 runs to 15 residues. V dropped 0 bases and J dropped 4; count of bases not matched to a gene: 4. For the CDR3, the DNA is TGTGCCAGCAGTTACTCAGGACAGGGGAGATACGAGCAGTACTTC. Translated, it gives CASSYSGQGRYEQYF.

V usage is TRBV7-2 and J usage is TRBJ2-3, with TRBD2 matching over 13 bases. V lost 2 bases, J lost 3 bases, and 5 bases stayed unmatched. The CDR3 loop spans 17 amino acids. The germline V gene encodes CDR1 SGHTA and CDR2 FQGNSA. Written as DNA, the CDR3 is TGTGCCAGCAGCTTAACTAGCGGGGGGGCTCGGACAGATACGCAGTATTTT. Its translation is CASSLTSGGARTDTQYF.

For this clonotype: A much larger clone lies a single base off, so this may be a read error. The chain couples TRBV6-2 or TRBV6-3 to TRBJ2-1; D is possibly TRBD1 (6 bases). The CDR3 runs 15 residues. Looked up from germline, CDR1 is MNHEY and CDR2 is SVGEGT. DNA of the CDR3: TGTGCCAGCAGTTACTCACAGGGAGTCTACGATGAGCAGTTCTTC. Translated: CASSYSQGVYDEQFF.

This clonotype was detected a few times. The gene calls are TRBV3-1 and TRBJ1-4; 8 positions agree with TRBD1. Looked up from germline, CDR1 is LGHDT and CDR2 is YNNKEL (reference sequence). The CDR3 is 17 residues long. The ends lost 3 bases at V and 5 bases at J; junction bases unmatched: 11. The CDR3 nucleotides are TGTGCCAGCAGCCAGTGGACAGGGATAGAGGTCAATGAAAAACTGTTTTTT. It encodes CASSQWTGIEVNEKLFF.

V is TRBV6-5 and J is TRBJ1-1; 9 bases line up with TRBD1. Looked up from germline, CDR1 is MNHEY and CDR2 is SVGAGI. The CDR3 loop spans 16 amino acids. The V and J ends lost 4 bases and 0 bases, in that order; junction bases with no gene match: 6. CDR3 DNA: TGTGCCAGCAGTTTCCGGACAGGGGCTATGAACACTGAAGCTTTCTTT. Its protein product is CASSFRTGAMNTEAFF.

This chain uses TRBV12-3 or TRBV12-4 with TRBJ1-4, with a weak D call TRBD1 (5 bases). V was cut by 9 bases and J by 0 bases, with 11 bases left in between. CDR3 size: 14 residues. CDR3 region: CASGQGATNEKLFF. The CDR3, as DNA: TGTGCCAGTGGGCAGGGCGCAACTAATGAAAAACTGTTTTTT.

CDR3 sequence (DNA): TGTGCCAGCAGCCAATCTCCTGGACACCTATCCTACGAGCAGTACTTC. This codes for CASSQSPGHLSYEQYF. This sequence joins TRBV14 and TRBJ2-7; maybe TRBD1 (5 bases). The germline CDR1 and CDR2 sequences are SGHDN and FVKESK. The CDR3 has 16 amino acids. V lost 2 bases and J 1 base, leaving 15 bases between the germline ends.

In its sample, this clonotype was seen a few times. The chain joins TRBV3-1 to TRBJ2-1, with 8 bases aligning to TRBD2. The CDR3 totals 17 residues. CDR1 is LGHDT and CDR2 is YNNKEL in the germline V gene (reference sequence). With 3 bases clipped from V and 5 bases from J, the junction kept 12 bases outside the gene matches. CDR3 loop: CASSHHGWLAGHNEQFF. Written as DNA, the CDR3 is TGTGCCAGCAGCCACCACGGGTGGCTAGCGGGCCACAATGAGCAGTTCTTC.

The J gene is TRBJ1-2, the V gene TRBV2; the D is unclear. V lost 5 bases and J 6 bases, leaving 13 bases between the germline ends. The CDR3 extends over 13 amino acids. The germline V gene encodes CDR1 SNHLY and CDR2 FYNNEI. CDR3 loop: CASSSDPSHGYTF. CDR3 in DNA: TGTGCCAGCAGTTCGGACCCTTCCCATGGCTACACCTTC.

The chain uses TRBV7-9 and TRBJ2-3; no reliable D call. Per the germline V gene, CDR1 is SEHNR and CDR2 is FQNEAQ (reference sequence). The V gene lost 6 bases and the J gene lost 5 bases, with 9 bases spanning the gap. This CDR3 contains 12 residues. This CDR3 reads CASSPDGDTQYF. CDR3 nucleotides: TGTGCCAGCAGTCCCGACGGAGATACGCAGTATTTT.

The chain combines TRBV7-2 with TRBJ1-1; D is ambiguous. Germline lookup yields CDR1 SGHTA and CDR2 FQGNSA. The CDR3 contains 13 residues. Trimming pared 5 bases from V and 7 bases from J, leaving 14 bases between. The DNA of the CDR3 is TGTACCAGCAGCCCCGAGAGTGATGGTGAAGCTTTCTTT. It yields the protein CTSSPESDGEAFF.

This clonotype was seen a single time. V is TRBV29-1 and J is TRBJ2-7, with TRBD1 as a possible D gene (5 bases). The CDR3 consists of 13 residues. Germline V gene sequence: CDR1 SQVTM, CDR2 ANQGSEA. The V and J ends lost 0 bases and 3 bases respectively, with 9 bases between them. DNA for the CDR3: TGCAGCGTTGAAGATCTTCAGGGCTACGAGCAGTACTTC. As protein: CSVEDLQGYEQYF.

V and J are TRBV2 and TRBJ1-2; 7 nucleotides agree with TRBD1. Germline CDR1 reads SNHLY; CDR2 reads FYNNEI. V was pared by 6 bases and J by 7 bases, with 14 bases of the junction left unmatched. The CDR3 has 15 residues. The CDR3 DNA reads as TGTGCCAGCAGGGTGCTCACGGGACAGCAAGGTGGCTACACCTTC. It translates to CASRVLTGQQGGYTF. Together with reference TRBV2 and TRBJ1-2, the CDR3 gives the full variable domain: EPEVTQTPSHQVTQMGQEVILRCVPISNHLYFYWYRQILGQKVEFLVSFYNNEISEKSEIFDDQFSVERPDGSNFTLKIRSTKLEDSAMYFCASRVLTGQQGGYTFGSGTRLTVV.

This chain links TRBV6-5 with TRBJ2-1, with D unresolved. V lost 6 bases, J lost 9 bases, and 15 bases lay in between. CDR1 and CDR2 from the germline V gene are MNHEY and SVGAGI. The CDR3 runs to 13 residues. CDR3 protein: CASRYKLGFEQFF. In DNA form, the CDR3 reads TGTGCCAGCAGATACAAATTGGGTTTTGAGCAGTTCTTC.

The rearrangement uses TRBV6-2 or TRBV6-3 and TRBJ2-7; the match to TRBD2 covers 7 bases. From germline, CDR1 is MNHEY and CDR2 SVGEGT. The V gene end was trimmed by 5 bases and the J gene end by 7 bases; junction bases not matched to a gene: 17. The CDR3 loop spans 16 amino acids. CDR3 in amino acids: CASSPTRGEVIDEQYF. CDR3 DNA sequence: TGTGCCAGCAGTCCGACCCGGGGGGAGGTGATTGATGAGCAGTACTTC.

The V and J genes are TRBV12-5 and TRBJ1-4, with D unresolved. Germline CDR1 reads LGHNT; CDR2 reads FRNRAP. The length of the CDR3 is 12 residues. Trimming removed 1 base from V and 8 bases from J, with 5 bases in between. The DNA for the CDR3 is TGTGCTAGTGGTTTGGAAAGGGAAAAACTGTTTTTT. It specifies CASGLEREKLFF.

The chain has TRBV21-1 and TRBJ2-7. TRBV21-1 is a documented pseudogene. The CDR3 has 15 amino acids. The DNA for the CDR3 is TGTGCCAGCAGCAAAGGGTGCGGGAGCTTCTACGAGCAGTACTTC. Translation: CASSKGCGSFYEQYF.

This clonotype has just a few counts. This chain's CDR3 is CAISEGVPGQPQHF. DNA of the CDR3: TGTGCCATCAGTGAGGGGGTTCCGGGTCAGCCCCAGCATTTT. The chain carries TRBV10-3 and TRBJ1-5; D is unclear. This CDR3 has 14 residues. Trimming pared 2 bases from V and 6 bases from J, leaving 11 bases between. Per the germline V gene, CDR1 is ENHRY and CDR2 is SYGVKD.

The chain couples TRBV27 to TRBJ2-7, with 11 bases matching TRBD2. With 7 bases clipped from V and 5 bases from J, the junction kept 7 bases outside the gene matches. Germline-derived CDR1 and CDR2 are MNHEY and SMNVEV (reference sequence). This CDR3 is built from 14 residues. The CDR3 bases are TGTGCCAGCACCCCGGGACTAGCGGCCGACGAGCAGTACTTC. It encodes CASTPGLAADEQYF.

The chain links TRBV12-3 or TRBV12-4 to TRBJ2-3; possible D gene TRBD1, 6 bases. This CDR3 is 14 amino acids long. V dropped 4 bases and J dropped 4 bases, with 12 bases sitting between them. CDR3 in amino acids: CASSSLRGADTQYF. The CDR3 DNA reads as TGTGCCAGCAGTTCACTCAGGGGAGCAGATACGCAGTATTTT.

A note on this clonotype: One base away lies a much larger clone, so this may be a sequencing read error. The chain links TRBV20-1 to TRBJ2-1, with D possibly matching TRBD1 (6 bases). The germline V gene encodes CDR1 DFQATT and CDR2 SNEGSKA (reference sequence). This CDR3 has 16 amino acids. Trimming removed 4 bases from V and 0 bases from J, with 16 bases in between. The CDR3 DNA follows: TGCAGTGCTATAACAGGGTTTGCGGGCTCCTACAATGAGCAGTTCTTC. This translates into CSAITGFAGSYNEQFF.

This chain joins TRBV6-2 or TRBV6-3 and TRBJ2-1, with D perhaps TRBD2 (6 bases). V was clipped by 7 bases and J by 7 bases, with 11 bases between them. Germline assignment: CDR1 MNHEY and CDR2 SVGEGT. This CDR3 spans 12 amino acids. The CDR3 DNA reads as TGTGCCAGCACCCGGGAGAGAAATGAGCAGTTCTTC. Translation gives CASTRERNEQFF.

The gene calls are TRBV12-3 or TRBV12-4 and TRBJ1-5; 9 bases are shared with TRBD1. CDR3 length equals 14 residues. Germline trimming cut 3 bases from V and 8 bases from J; bases unmatched to any gene: 5. As DNA, the CDR3 is TGTGCCAGCAGTTTGACAGGGGGGACGGAGCCCCAGCATTTT. Its translation: CASSLTGGTEPQHF.

This chain uses TRBV5-1 with TRBJ2-3; 10 positions match TRBD1. V was clipped by 4 bases and J by 0 bases; unmatched bases: 5. This CDR3 has 16 residues. The germline gives CDR1 SGHRS, CDR2 YFSETQ. CDR3 loop: CASSVTTGGSTDTQYF. Written as DNA, the CDR3 is TGCGCCAGCAGCGTAACGACAGGGGGCAGCACAGATACGCAGTATTTT.